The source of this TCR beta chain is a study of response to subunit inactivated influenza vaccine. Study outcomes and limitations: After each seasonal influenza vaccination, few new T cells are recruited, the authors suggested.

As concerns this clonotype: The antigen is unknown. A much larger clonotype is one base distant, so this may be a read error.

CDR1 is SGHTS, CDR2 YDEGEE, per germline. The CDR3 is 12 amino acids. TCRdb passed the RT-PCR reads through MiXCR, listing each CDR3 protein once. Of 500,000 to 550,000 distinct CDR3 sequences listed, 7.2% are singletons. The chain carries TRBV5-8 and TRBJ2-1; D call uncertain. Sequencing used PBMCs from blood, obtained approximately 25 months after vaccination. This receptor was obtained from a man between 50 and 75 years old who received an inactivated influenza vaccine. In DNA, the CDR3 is TGTGCCAGCAGCTTGTCCTACGATGAGCAGTTCTTC. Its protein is CASSLSYDEQFF.